These 29 T cell receptor beta chains share one sample of origin, sequenced in a study of blood T cell repertoires in COVID-19. The method was immunoSEQ multiplex PCR; TCRdb's version includes in-frame clones alone and lacks a portion of them. The repertoire holds 300,000 to 450,000 clones, with around 91% as singletons. Sequenced: PBMCs or T cells enriched from blood (not recorded which). Receptor source: a man younger than 35 who had recovered from COVID-19.

The V gene is TRBV6-5, the J gene TRBJ2-5; a possible D gene is TRBD2 (7 bases). Trimming left V 7 bases short and J 5 bases short, with 14 bases between. CDR1 is MNHEY and CDR2 is SVGAGI in the germline V gene. The CDR3 contains 13 residues. CDR3 DNA sequence: TGTGCCAGCACTAGGGGGGGTTGGGAGACCCAGTACTTC. Translated: CASTRGGWETQYF.

The genes are TRBV10-3 and TRBJ2-7; possibly TRBD2 for D (5 bases). CDR3 length equals 12 residues. Per germline, CDR1 ENHRY and CDR2 SYGVKD. The V end lost 6 bases, the J end lost 1 base, and 7 bases lay between the germline ends. The CDR3 DNA is TGTGCCATCAGCGGGGATTCCTACGAGCAGTACTTC. It codes for CAISGDSYEQYF.

The V and J genes are TRBV4-2 and TRBJ1-5; no reliable D call. Germline CDR1 reads LGHNA; CDR2 reads YNFKEQ. The CDR3 has 12 amino acids. The V gene lost 4 bases and the J gene lost 5 bases, with 6 bases spanning the gap. CDR3 sequence: CASSRPDQPQHF. CDR3 in DNA: TGTGCCAGCAGCCGGCCCGATCAGCCCCAGCATTTT.

The genes are TRBV25-1 and TRBJ2-5; maybe TRBD2 (5 bases). CDR1 is MGHDK, CDR2 SYGVNS, per germline. Between the trimmed V and J ends, which lost 1 base and 12 bases, there was a span of 15 bases. The CDR3 covers 13 residues. The CDR3 protein is CASSEWAASGEYF. As DNA, the CDR3 is TGTGCCAGCAGTGAATGGGCCGCGAGCGGAGAGTACTTC.

V gene TRBV3-1 (or the pseudogene TRBV3-2) combines with J gene TRBJ2-3, with 7 bases lining up with TRBD2. CDR3 length equals 20 residues. Germline values: CDR1 LGHDT, CDR2 YNNKEL (reference sequence). V was pared by 4 bases and J by 2 bases, with 21 bases of the junction left unmatched. In DNA form, the CDR3 reads TGTGCCAGCAGCCTTGCATTTAACGGGGGGATCGATACCAACACAGATACGCAGTATTTT. This codes for CASSLAFNGGIDTNTDTQYF.

V gene TRBV12-5 combines with J gene TRBJ2-1; 9 nucleotides match TRBD1. The CDR3 has 18 residues. Germline-derived CDR1 and CDR2 are LGHNT and FRNRAP. Unmatched junction bases numbered 16, after V lost 0 bases and J lost 10 bases. The CDR3 spells CASGLVLGGQGIMREQFF. The CDR3 nucleotides are TGTGCTAGTGGTTTGGTACTTGGGGGACAGGGAATAATGAGGGAGCAGTTCTTC.

Only one count was recorded for this clone. The chain recombines TRBV28 with TRBJ1-4; D is perhaps TRBD1 (6 bases). The CDR3 has 14 amino acids. The germline gives CDR1 MDHEN, CDR2 SYDVKM. Between the trimmed V and J ends, which lost 1 base and 7 bases, there was a span of 10 bases. The CDR3 DNA reads as TGTGCCAGCAGTTTATCAGGGGTGGTTGAAAAACTGTTTTTT. This codes for CASSLSGVVEKLFF.

The CDR3 DNA is TGTGCCAGCAGTTTCCCCGCCGGGACAGGGGGGACTGAAGCTTTCTTT. Translation gives CASSFPAGTGGTEAFF. The V call is TRBV28, the J call TRBJ1-1; 11 bases map to TRBD1. CDR1 is MDHEN and CDR2 is SYDVKM in the germline V gene. The CDR3 sequence is 16 residues long. Unmatched junction bases numbered 8, after V lost 3 bases and J lost 5 bases. Drawing the rest from reference TRBV28 and TRBJ1-1, the complete variable domain is DVKVTQSSRYLVKRTGEKVFLECVQDMDHENMFWYRQDPGLGLRLIYFSYDVKMKEKGDIPEGYSVSREKKERFSLILESASTNQTSMYLCASSFPAGTGGTEAFFGQGTRLTVV.

The J gene is TRBJ1-2, the V gene TRBV4-1; D gene ambiguous. This CDR3 comprises 12 residues. The V end was cut by 2 bases, the J end by 4 bases, with 5 bases between. Germline loops: CDR1 MGHRA, CDR2 YSYEKL. In DNA, the CDR3 is TGCGCCAGCAGCCAATCCTCCTATGGCTACACCTTC. Translating gives CASSQSSYGYTF.

This clone was detected only once. The rearrangement links TRBV11-2 to TRBJ2-1, with a weak D call TRBD2 (6 bases). The CDR3 is 18 amino acids. Germline V gene lookup returns CDR1 SGHAT and CDR2 FQNNGV. V gave up 0 bases and J gave up 0 bases, with 15 bases separating them. The CDR3 here is CASSLDPFRGTSYNEQFF. Written as DNA, the CDR3 is TGTGCCAGCAGCTTAGATCCCTTTCGGGGGACCTCCTACAATGAGCAGTTCTTC.

The chain has TRBV5-8 and TRBJ2-7, with 9 bases fitting TRBD1. CDR1 and CDR2 (germline): SGHTS, YDEGEE. The CDR3 is 15 amino acids. With V trimmed by 1 base and J by 4 bases, 6 bases remained unmatched. The CDR3 loop is CASSLTGTGMYEQYF. The CDR3 bases are TGTGCCAGCAGCTTGACAGGGACAGGGATGTACGAGCAGTACTTC.

This sequence joins TRBV9 and TRBJ1-1; D not resolved. The germline V and J ends were trimmed by 0 bases and 3 bases, with 9 bases remaining between them. Germline values: CDR1 SGDLS, CDR2 YYNGEE. This CDR3 contains 14 residues. This chain's CDR3 is CASSVGLRDTEAFF. The DNA of the CDR3 is TGTGCCAGCAGCGTAGGCCTCCGGGACACTGAAGCTTTCTTT.

V and J are TRBV2 and TRBJ1-1; 8 bases are a match to TRBD1. CDR1 and CDR2 from the germline V gene are SNHLY and FYNNEI. Trimming took 7 bases from V and 0 from J; bases not matched to a gene: 4. CDR3 length: 14 residues. CDR3 in DNA: TGTGCCAGCACCCCGGACAGGGTGAACACTGAAGCTTTCTTT. This sequence encodes CASTPDRVNTEAFF.

The gene calls are TRBV3-1 (or the pseudogene TRBV3-2) and TRBJ1-4; D gene uncertain. V was shortened by 1 base and J by 6 bases, with 18 bases between the two germline ends. The CDR3 extends over 17 amino acids. The germline V gene has CDR1 LGHDT and CDR2 YNNKEL (reference sequence). The chain's CDR3 is CASSQVLQRAYDEKLFF. The CDR3 bases are TGTGCCAGCAGCCAAGTTCTACAGAGGGCCTACGATGAAAAACTGTTTTTT.

The rearrangement joins TRBV5-1 to TRBJ2-3; TRBD2 aligns across 11 bases. Germline assignment: CDR1 SGHRS and CDR2 YFSETQ. The CDR3 is made up of 18 amino acids. V dropped 1 base and J dropped 4; count of bases not matched to a gene: 11. For the CDR3, the DNA is TGCGCCAGCAGCTTGTTTTTTAGCGGGGGGGCAATCGCAGATACGCAGTATTTT. It translates to CASSLFFSGGAIADTQYF.

The rearrangement links TRBV7-3 to TRBJ2-3, with 9 bases identical to TRBD2. The CDR3 totals 15 residues. Germline CDR1 is SGHTA and CDR2 is FQGTGA. V lost 4 bases to trimming and J lost 14 bases; unmatched junction nucleotides: 16. The CDR3 is CASSSHPLAGWGLYF. CDR3 sequence (DNA): TGTGCCAGCAGCTCACACCCTCTAGCGGGATGGGGGCTGTATTTT.

The rearrangement uses TRBV19 and TRBJ1-4; TRBD1 aligns across 8 bases. This CDR3 is 14 amino acids long. V was pared by 3 bases and J by 8 bases, with 5 bases of the junction left unmatched. Germline CDR1 is LNHDA and CDR2 is SQIVND (reference sequence). CDR3 DNA sequence: TGTGCCAGTAGTATCAGACAGGGGCAAGAAAAACTGTTTTTT. It encodes CASSIRQGQEKLFF.

The J gene is TRBJ2-7, the V gene TRBV19; tentative D call: TRBD1 (6 bases). Per germline, CDR1 LNHDA and CDR2 SQIVND (reference sequence). Trimming left V 6 bases short and J 3 bases short, with 12 bases between. The CDR3 sequence is 13 residues long. For the CDR3, the DNA is TGTGCCAGTAGCCTGGGCAGGGGCTACGAGCAGTACTTC. As protein: CASSLGRGYEQYF.

The chain is built from TRBV5-1 and TRBJ1-4, with 10 bases identical to TRBD1. The CDR3 has 14 residues. The V gene's germline CDR1 is SGHRS and CDR2 YFSETQ. Trimming took 5 bases from V and 5 from J; bases not matched to a gene: 3. CDR3 DNA: TGCGCCAGCAGTCAGGGACAGGGGAATGAAAAACTGTTTTTT. This gives the protein CASSQGQGNEKLFF.

The chain couples TRBV10-2 to TRBJ2-7, with 10 bases fitting TRBD2. V dropped 10 bases and J dropped 0; count of bases not matched to a gene: 6. Per the germline V gene, CDR1 is WSHSY and CDR2 is SAAADI. The CDR3 totals 14 residues. The CDR3 here is CATSSGGTSYEQYF. The CDR3 DNA reads TGCGCCACTTCTAGCGGGGGCACCTCCTACGAGCAGTACTTC.

The rearrangement uses TRBV27 and TRBJ2-1, with 9 bases aligning to TRBD2. This CDR3 comprises 15 residues. The junction had 14 bases not matched to a gene; V was cut back by 8 bases and J by 9 bases. Germline loops: CDR1 MNHEY, CDR2 SMNVEV (reference sequence). CDR3 bases: TGTGCCAGCCGCCCCCGGGCTAGCGGGGATGGTGAGCAGTTCTTC. It specifies CASRPRASGDGEQFF.

This clone was counted once. The chain uses TRBV28 and TRBJ1-5; D possibly corresponds to TRBD1 (5 bases). Deletions cut 6 bases from V and 3 bases from J, with 15 bases between. This CDR3 region has 15 residues. CDR1 and CDR2 (germline): MDHEN, SYDVKM. CDR3 region: CASRRQGSLNQPQHF. DNA of the CDR3: TGTGCCAGCAGACGTCAGGGCAGCCTCAATCAGCCCCAGCATTTT.

The genes are TRBV10-3 and TRBJ1-4; D call uncertain. V dropped 4 bases and J dropped 6 bases, with 9 bases sitting between them. There are 13 residues in the CDR3. Per the germline V gene, CDR1 is ENHRY and CDR2 is SYGVKD. The CDR3 DNA follows: TGTGCCATCAGTGGGTGGCGGGATGAAAAACTGTTTTTT. It specifies CAISGWRDEKLFF.

This clone showed up just a few times. This sequence joins TRBV7-9 and TRBJ2-6; no definite D call. The germline gives CDR1 SEHNR, CDR2 FQNEAQ (reference sequence). CDR3 length: 13 amino acids. The V and J ends lost 8 bases and 2 bases respectively, with 7 bases between them. CDR3 in amino acids: CASLGAGANVLTF. DNA of the CDR3: TGTGCCAGCCTGGGCGCTGGGGCCAACGTCCTGACTTTC.

The genes are TRBV2 and TRBJ1-2; 7 positions match TRBD1. CDR1 SNHLY and CDR2 FYNNEI come from the germline V gene. V shed 0 bases, J shed 0 bases, and the junction held 7 bases outside the gene matches. CDR3 length: 17 residues. CDR3 DNA: TGTGCCAGCAGTGAAGCGCTAGGGCAGGGGGCTAACTATGGCTACACCTTC. It codes for CASSEALGQGANYGYTF.

The chain uses TRBV19 and TRBJ1-5; TRBD1 agrees at 10 bases. The V and J ends lost 7 bases and 1 base, in that order; junction bases with no gene match: 4. The CDR3 is 15 residues long. In germline, CDR1 is LNHDA, CDR2 SQIVND (reference sequence). The CDR3 protein is CASTGQGLSNQPQHF. The CDR3 region has the DNA TGTGCCAGTACGGGACAGGGGTTGAGCAATCAGCCCCAGCATTTT.

The chain has TRBV12-3 or TRBV12-4 and TRBJ1-2; D is possibly TRBD1 (5 bases). V lost 5 bases and J 8 bases, leaving 9 bases between the germline ends. The CDR3 runs 11 residues. CDR3 nucleotide sequence: TGTGCCAGCAGTCAGGGTAGGGGCTACACCTTC. Translation: CASSQGRGYTF.

This clone was seen once. The V call is TRBV7-3, the J call TRBJ2-1; D might be TRBD2 (6 bases). Germline V gives CDR1 SGHTA, CDR2 FQGTGA. Trimming pared 5 bases from V and 5 bases from J, leaving 16 bases between. This CDR3 spans 15 amino acids. The CDR3 DNA sequence: TGTGCCAGCAGCCTTAGCGGAAGAAATAACAATGAGCAGTTCTTC. This gives the protein CASSLSGRNNNEQFF.

The CDR3 coding sequence is TGTGCCAGCAGCCAAGTTGGCAGGGGTAAGGGAGCTTTCTTT. Residues: CASSQVGRGKGAFF. The chain employs TRBV3-1 (or the pseudogene TRBV3-2) and TRBJ1-1; D is perhaps TRBD1 (6 bases). Trimming pared 1 base from V and 10 bases from J, leaving 16 bases between. CDR3 length equals 14 residues. Germline CDR1 is LGHDT and CDR2 is YNNKEL (reference sequence).